This T cell receptor (beta chain) came from a study of CD8+ T cells in alopecia areata. Across the study: Twice a day, 5 to 10 mg of oral tofacitinib was administered to treated patients.

In the case of this clone: Its antigen is unknown.

Germline V gives CDR1 LNHDA, CDR2 SQIVND (reference sequence). The germline V and J ends were trimmed by 5 bases and 0 bases, with 8 bases remaining between them. This CDR3 contains 15 residues. Following extraction, RNA underwent reverse transcription to cDNA, which served as the sequencing template. TCRdb's table, derived via immunoSEQ multiplex PCR, lists solely in-frame clones and lacks some. The sample has roughly 200,000 clones; around 43% are singletons. Stated treatment: oral pan-JAK inhibitor, 5-10 mg twice daily. General study points: In scalp and blood during tofacitinib, many expanded lesional clones persisted.

The V and J genes are TRBV19 and TRBJ2-6; D not certain. This TCR came from a human donor with alopecia areata. The sequences come from CD4+ T cells sorted from blood, collected at approximately week 36, from a patient treated with tofacitinib. For the CDR3, the DNA is TGTGCCAGTAGTGTTACATTCTCTGGGGCCAACGTCCTGACTTTC. The encoded protein is CASSVTFSGANVLTF. Filled out from reference TRBV19 and TRBJ2-6, the complete variable domain reads DGGITQSPKYLFRKEGQNVTLSCEQNLNHDAMYWYRQDPGQGLRLIYYSQIVNDFQKGDIAEGYSVSREKKESFPLTVTSAQKNPTAFYLCASSVTFSGANVLTFGAGSRLTVL.